Shown below are 8 T cell receptor beta chains from a single sample sequenced in a study of CD4 and CD8 cells across lung adenocarcinoma regions. Each CDR3 protein is one row after TCRdb ran MiXCR on the PCR reads. Of about 20,000 distinct CDR3 sequences detected, around half appear once; the ten largest clones hold about a quarter. The sample taken for sequencing was CD8+ T cells from the center of a lung tumor. The receptors come from a female donor with lung adenocarcinoma. The CD4 and CD8 labels of this study may be unreliable.

This clonotype has a handful of counts. The V gene is TRBV6-1, the J gene TRBJ2-5; the D gene could be TRBD1 or TRBD2 (6 bases each). The germline gives CDR1 MNHNS, CDR2 SASEGT. Trimming cost V 8 bases and J 4 bases, with 20 bases left between them. This CDR3 spans 15 amino acids. Here the CDR3 reads CASGLGGLLTETQYF. As DNA, the CDR3 is TGTGCCAGCGGCCTCGGGGGCCTTCTCACAGAGACCCAGTACTTC.

This clonotype appeared a few times. This sequence joins TRBV3-1 and TRBJ2-1; 7 bases map to TRBD2. CDR3 size: 14 residues. The trim removed 3 bases at V and 7 bases at J, leaving 6 bases unmatched. Germline-derived CDR1 and CDR2 are LGHDT and YNNKEL (reference sequence). The CDR3 nucleotides are TGTGCCAGCAGCCAGACTAGCCGTGGAAATGAGCAGTTCTTC. Its protein is CASSQTSRGNEQFF.

In this sample, this clonotype turned up a few times. The chain employs TRBV27 and TRBJ1-6; no definite D call. Germline V gene lookup returns CDR1 MNHEY and CDR2 SMNVEV (reference sequence). The V and J ends lost 0 bases and 0 bases respectively, with 3 bases between them. This CDR3 contains 15 residues. The CDR3 protein is CASSLSGSYNSPLHF. In nucleotides, the CDR3 is TGTGCCAGCAGTTTATCTGGCTCCTATAATTCACCCCTCCACTTT.

This chain's CDR3 is CASRRGLGVKNIQYF. For the CDR3, the DNA is TGTGCCAGCAGGAGGGGGCTGGGAGTCAAAAACATTCAGTACTTC. The chain recombines TRBV27 with TRBJ2-4, with TRBD1 matching 7 bases. V was clipped by 6 bases and J by 3 bases; unmatched bases: 8. The germline V gene has CDR1 MNHEY and CDR2 SMNVEV (reference sequence). The CDR3 spans 15 residues.

This clonotype was recorded at least ten times. This chain joins TRBV6-5 and TRBJ2-5, with D unresolved. The germline CDR1 and CDR2 sequences are MNHEY and SVGAGI. Trimming removed 2 bases at V and 2 bases at J, with 9 bases between. CDR3 size: 14 residues. In DNA form, the CDR3 reads TGTGCCAGCAGTTACAGATTTGGGCAAGAGACCCAGTACTTC. Amino acids: CASSYRFGQETQYF.

The genes are TRBV9 and TRBJ2-1; 7 bases are shared with TRBD1. The V gene's germline CDR1 is SGDLS and CDR2 YYNGEE. This CDR3 spans 16 amino acids. V shed 2 bases, J shed 4 bases, and the junction held 9 bases outside the gene matches. The CDR3 nucleotides are TGTGCCAGCAGCGTTGTTTTCGGGACAGAATACAATGAGCAGTTCTTC. This translates into CASSVVFGTEYNEQFF.

About this clonotype: The junction does not match germline at one end; this may be a read error. V usage is TRBV27 and J usage is TRBJ2-4; TRBD1 agrees at 9 bases. This CDR3 region has 13 residues. CDR1 and CDR2 from the germline V gene are MNHEY and SMNVEV (reference sequence). CDR3 nucleotides: TGTGCCAGCGGGCTGTGGGACAGGGACACTCAGTACTTT. As protein: CASGLWDRDTQYF.

About this clonotype itself: Compared with germline, one end of the junction differs, possibly owing to a read error. The CDR3 coding sequence is TGTGCCAGCAGTGTACGACTCCCAGATACGCAGTACTTT. Translation gives CASSVRLPDTQYF. The chain carries TRBV27 and TRBJ2-3; D not certain. This CDR3 has 13 amino acids. Germline lookup yields CDR1 MNHEY and CDR2 SMNVEV (reference sequence).